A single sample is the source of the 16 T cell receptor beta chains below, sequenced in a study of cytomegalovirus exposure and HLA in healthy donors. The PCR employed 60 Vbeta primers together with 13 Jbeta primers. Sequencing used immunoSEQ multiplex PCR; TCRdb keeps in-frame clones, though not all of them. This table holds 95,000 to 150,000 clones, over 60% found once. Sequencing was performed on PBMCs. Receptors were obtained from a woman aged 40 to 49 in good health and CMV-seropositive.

CDR3 loop: CASSMGRGYEQYF. CDR3 bases: TGTGCCAGTAGTATGGGCAGGGGGTACGAGCAGTACTTC. The chain recombines TRBV19 with TRBJ2-7; 7 positions match TRBD1. The V segment lost 3 bases and the J segment 4 bases; nucleotides outside the gene matches: 3. The CDR3 extends over 13 amino acids. The germline V gene has CDR1 LNHDA and CDR2 SQIVND (reference sequence).

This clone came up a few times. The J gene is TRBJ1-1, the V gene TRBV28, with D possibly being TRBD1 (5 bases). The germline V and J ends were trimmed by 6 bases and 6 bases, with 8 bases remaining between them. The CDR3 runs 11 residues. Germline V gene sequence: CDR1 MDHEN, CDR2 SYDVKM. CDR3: CASRGRPEAFF. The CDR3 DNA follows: TGTGCCAGCAGGGGGCGGCCTGAAGCTTTCTTT.

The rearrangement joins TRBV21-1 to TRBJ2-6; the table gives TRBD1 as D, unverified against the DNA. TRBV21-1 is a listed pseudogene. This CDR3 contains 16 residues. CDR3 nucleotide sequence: TGTGCCAACCACCAGGCCAGTCGTTCTGGGGCCAACGTCCTGACTTTC. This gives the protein CANHQASRSGANVLTF.

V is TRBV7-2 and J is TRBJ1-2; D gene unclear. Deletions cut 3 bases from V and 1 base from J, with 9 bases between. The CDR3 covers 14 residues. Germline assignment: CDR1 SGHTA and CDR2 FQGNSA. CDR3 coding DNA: TGTGCCAGCAGCTTTGGAGAGAATAACTATGGCTACACCTTC. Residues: CASSFGENNYGYTF.

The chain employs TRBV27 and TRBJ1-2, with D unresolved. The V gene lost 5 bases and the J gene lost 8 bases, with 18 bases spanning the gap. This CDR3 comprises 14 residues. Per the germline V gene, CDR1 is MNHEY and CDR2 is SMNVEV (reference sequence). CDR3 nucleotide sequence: TGTGCCAGCAGTCGACCCGGGAACCCGGGCGGCTACACCTTC. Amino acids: CASSRPGNPGGYTF.

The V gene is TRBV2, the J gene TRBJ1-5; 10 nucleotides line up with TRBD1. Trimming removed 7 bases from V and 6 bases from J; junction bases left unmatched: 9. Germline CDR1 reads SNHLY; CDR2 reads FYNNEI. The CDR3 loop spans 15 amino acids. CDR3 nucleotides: TGTGCCAGCACCGGACGGACAGGGGGGCGTCAGCCCCAGCATTTT. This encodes CASTGRTGGRQPQHF.

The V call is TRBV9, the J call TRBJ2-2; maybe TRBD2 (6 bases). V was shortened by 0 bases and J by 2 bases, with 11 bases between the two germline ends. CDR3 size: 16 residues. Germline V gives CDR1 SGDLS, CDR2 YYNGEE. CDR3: CASSVDWGLNTGELFF. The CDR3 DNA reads TGTGCCAGCAGCGTAGACTGGGGACTTAACACCGGGGAGCTGTTTTTT.

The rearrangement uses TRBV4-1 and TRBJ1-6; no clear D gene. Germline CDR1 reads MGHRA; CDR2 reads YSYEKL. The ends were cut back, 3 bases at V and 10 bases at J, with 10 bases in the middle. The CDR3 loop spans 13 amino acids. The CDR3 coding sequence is TGCGCCAGCAGCCAGGGAGGTGACTCACCCCTCCACTTT. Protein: CASSQGGDSPLHF.

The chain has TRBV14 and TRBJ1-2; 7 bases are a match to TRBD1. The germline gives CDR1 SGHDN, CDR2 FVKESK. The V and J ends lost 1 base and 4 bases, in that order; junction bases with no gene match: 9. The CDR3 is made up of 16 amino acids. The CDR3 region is CASSQVRTGDFYGYTF. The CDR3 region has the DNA TGTGCCAGCAGCCAAGTTCGGACAGGAGATTTCTATGGCTACACCTTC.

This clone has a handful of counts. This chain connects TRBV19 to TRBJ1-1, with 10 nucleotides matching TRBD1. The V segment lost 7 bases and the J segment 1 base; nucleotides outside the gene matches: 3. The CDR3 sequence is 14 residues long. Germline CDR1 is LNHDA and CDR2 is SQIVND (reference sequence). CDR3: CASKGTGENTEAFF. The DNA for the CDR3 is TGTGCCAGTAAGGGGACAGGGGAGAACACTGAAGCTTTCTTT.

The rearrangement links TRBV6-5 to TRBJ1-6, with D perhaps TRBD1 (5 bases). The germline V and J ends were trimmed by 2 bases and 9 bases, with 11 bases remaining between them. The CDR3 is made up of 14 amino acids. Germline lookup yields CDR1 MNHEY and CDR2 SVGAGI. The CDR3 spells CASSYVGGPSPLHF. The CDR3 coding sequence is TGTGCCAGCAGTTACGTGGGGGGACCTTCACCCCTCCACTTT.

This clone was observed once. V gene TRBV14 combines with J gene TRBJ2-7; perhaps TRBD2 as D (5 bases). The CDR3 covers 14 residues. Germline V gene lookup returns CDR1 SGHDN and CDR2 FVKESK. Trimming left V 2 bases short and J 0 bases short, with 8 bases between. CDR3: CASSQRADSYEQYF. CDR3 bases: TGTGCCAGCAGCCAACGAGCGGACTCCTACGAGCAGTACTTC.

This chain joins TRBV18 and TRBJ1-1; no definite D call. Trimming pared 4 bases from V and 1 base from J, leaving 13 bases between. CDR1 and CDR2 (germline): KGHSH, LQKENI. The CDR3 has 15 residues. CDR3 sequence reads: CASSLVGPGNTEAFF. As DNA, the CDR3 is TGTGCCAGCTCACTGGTAGGTCCGGGGAACACTGAAGCTTTCTTT.

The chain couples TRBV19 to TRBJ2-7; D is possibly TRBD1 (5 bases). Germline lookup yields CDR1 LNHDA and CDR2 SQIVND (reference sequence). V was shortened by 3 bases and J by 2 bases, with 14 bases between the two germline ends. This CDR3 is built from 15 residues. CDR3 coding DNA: TGTGCCAGTAGTATCCAGGGTCGATTAGCCTACGAGCAGTACTTC. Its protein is CASSIQGRLAYEQYF.

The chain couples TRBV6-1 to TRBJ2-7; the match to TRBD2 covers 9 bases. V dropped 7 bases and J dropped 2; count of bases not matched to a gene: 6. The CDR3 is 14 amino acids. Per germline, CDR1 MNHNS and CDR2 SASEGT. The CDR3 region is CASMSQRGAYEQYF. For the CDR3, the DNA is TGTGCCAGCATGTCGCAGCGGGGGGCCTACGAGCAGTACTTC.

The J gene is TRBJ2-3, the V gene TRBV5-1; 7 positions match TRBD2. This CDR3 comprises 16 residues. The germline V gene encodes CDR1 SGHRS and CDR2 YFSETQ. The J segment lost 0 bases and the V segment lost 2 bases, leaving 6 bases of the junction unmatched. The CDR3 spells CASSLNGGTSTDTQYF. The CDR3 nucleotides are TGCGCCAGCAGCTTAAACGGGGGGACTAGCACAGATACGCAGTATTTT.